One and the same sample provided the 29 T cell receptor beta chains below, sequenced in a study of blood T cells in healthy people across ages. A second PCR of about 6 to 11 cycles used a sample-barcoded 5' primer and a J-beta primer mix. TCRdb used MiXCR to reprocess the 5' RACE reads, holding one entry per CDR3 protein. The sample holds about 680,000 distinct CDR3 sequences, over 45% seen once. The specimen sequenced was blood. The receptors originated from a woman aged 55-69 years in good health.

The chain employs TRBV25-1 and TRBJ1-2; 9 bases are a match to TRBD1. Germline values: CDR1 MGHDK, CDR2 SYGVNS. The CDR3 sequence is 15 residues long. Losses at the gene ends were 3 bases for V and 3 bases for J; bases not matched to a gene: 5. The CDR3 is CASSEPDRGDYGYTF. For the CDR3, the DNA is TGTGCCAGCAGTGAGCCGGACAGGGGAGACTATGGCTACACCTTC.

This clonotype showed up just a few times. The genes are TRBV28 and TRBJ2-1; 9 bases match TRBD1. V was pared by 5 bases and J by 8 bases, with 10 bases of the junction left unmatched. The germline V gene encodes CDR1 MDHEN and CDR2 SYDVKM. The CDR3 runs 15 residues. CDR3 protein: CASSRRDRVYDEQFF. In DNA form, the CDR3 reads TGTGCCAGCAGTAGACGGGACAGGGTATACGATGAGCAGTTCTTC.

Notes on this clonotype: One junction end does not reproduce the germline sequence, and a read error may be involved. V usage is TRBV27 and J usage is TRBJ2-2; D not certain. The CDR3 totals 14 residues. The germline V gene encodes CDR1 MNHEY and CDR2 SMNVEV (reference sequence). In DNA, the CDR3 is TGTGCCGGCAGCACTTTGACGAGCACCGGGGAGCTGTTTTTT. It is translated as CAGSTLTSTGELFF.

This chain uses TRBV6-5 with TRBJ1-1; TRBD1 agrees at 7 bases. After removal of 5 bases from V and 3 bases from J, the junction contained 9 bases not matched to a gene. From germline, CDR1 is MNHEY and CDR2 SVGAGI. The CDR3 is 15 amino acids. The CDR3 reads CASSKTGWADTEAFF. Here the CDR3 DNA reads TGTGCCAGCAGTAAGACAGGGTGGGCCGACACTGAAGCTTTCTTT.

This rearrangement joins TRBV4-2 to TRBJ2-2; 8 positions agree with TRBD2. The CDR3 runs to 16 residues. With 3 bases clipped from V and 1 base from J, the junction kept 4 bases outside the gene matches. Looked up from germline, CDR1 is LGHNA and CDR2 is YNFKEQ. The CDR3 coding sequence is TGTGCCAGCAGCCAGAGTAGCGGGATGAACACCGGGGAGCTGTTTTTT. Its translation is CASSQSSGMNTGELFF.

This clonotype has more than one count but fewer than ten. The chain has TRBV6-2 or TRBV6-3 and TRBJ2-1; either TRBD1 or TRBD2 may supply D (6 bases each). V was clipped by 6 bases and J by 0 bases, with 12 bases between them. This CDR3 spans 15 amino acids. Looked up from germline, CDR1 is MNHEY and CDR2 is SVGEGT. The CDR3: CASSDRRASYNEQFF. In DNA form, the CDR3 reads TGTGCCAGCAGCGACAGGAGGGCCTCCTACAATGAGCAGTTCTTC.

This clonotype appeared a few times. The chain links TRBV18 to TRBJ1-2; D perhaps matches TRBD1 (5 bases). V lost 6 bases and J 2 bases, leaving 16 bases between the germline ends. The germline gives CDR1 KGHSH, CDR2 LQKENI. The CDR3 has 15 residues. The CDR3 nucleotides read TGTGCCAGCTCTCCGCTGGAAAACAGGAACTATGGCTACACCTTC. Encoded protein: CASSPLENRNYGYTF. The full variable domain, in which reference TRBV18 and TRBJ1-2 provide the parts outside the CDR3, is NAGVMQNPRHLVRRRGQEARLRCSPMKGHSHVYWYRQLPEEGLKFMVYLQKENIIDESGMPKERFSAEFPKEGPSILRIQQVVRGDSAAYFCASSPLENRNYGYTFGSGTRLTVV.

In this sample, this clonotype turned up a few times. The genes are TRBV20-1 and TRBJ2-3; TRBD2 matches at 14 bases. The germline V gene has CDR1 DFQATT and CDR2 SNEGSKA (reference sequence). The CDR3 has 14 residues. V was clipped by 7 bases and J by 4 bases; unmatched bases: 4. CDR3 sequence: CSVRTSGRSDTQYF. Written as DNA, the CDR3 is TGCAGTGTACGGACTAGCGGGAGGTCAGATACGCAGTATTTT.

As to this clonotype: A single base separates this from a much larger clone, so it may be a read error. The V gene is TRBV29-1, the J gene TRBJ2-7; the match to TRBD2 covers 10 bases. The assigned J gene may be wrong: the sequence end matches TRBJ2-1 better. The germline CDR1 and CDR2 sequences are SQVTM and ANQGSEA. The CDR3 has 14 amino acids. CDR3 nucleotides: TGCAACGTTGCTGCTAGCGGGAGCGCCAATGAGCAGTTCTTC. Protein product: CNVAASGSANEQFF.

The V call is TRBV10-3, the J call TRBJ2-5, with D perhaps being TRBD1 or TRBD2 (6 bases each). This CDR3 spans 13 amino acids. Germline CDR1 is ENHRY and CDR2 is SYGVKD. V shed 4 bases and J shed 11 bases, with 17 bases lying between them. This chain's CDR3 is CAISGQGGNEQYF. The CDR3 bases are TGTGCCATCAGTGGACAAGGGGGGAATGAGCAGTACTTC.

This rearrangement joins TRBV7-3 to TRBJ2-2; D possibly corresponds to TRBD2 (6 bases). The CDR3 totals 15 residues. V lost 1 base and J 6 bases, leaving 12 bases between the germline ends. Germline V CDR1 and CDR2: SGHTA, FQGTGA. Here the CDR3 reads CASSLRSGEPGELFF. The DNA of the CDR3 is TGTGCCAGCAGCTTAAGGTCGGGAGAACCCGGGGAGCTGTTTTTT. The full variable domain, rest sourced from reference TRBV7-3 and TRBJ2-2, is GAGVSQTPSNKVTEKGKYVELRCDPISGHTALYWYRQSLGQGPEFLIYFQGTGAADDSGLPNDRFFAVRPEGSVSTLKIQRTERGDSAVYLCASSLRSGEPGELFFGEGSRLTVL.

Only a few counts were recorded for this clonotype. The V call is TRBV27, the J call TRBJ2-5; unclear D gene. CDR3 length: 11 residues. The V end was cut by 5 bases, the J end by 11 bases, with 12 bases between. Germline CDR1 MNHEY, CDR2 SMNVEV (reference sequence). This chain's CDR3 is CASSAYNEQYF. The CDR3 nucleotides read TGTGCCAGCAGTGCATACAATGAGCAGTACTTC.

The V call is TRBV2, the J call TRBJ2-1, with 9 bases matching TRBD1. J was trimmed by 6 bases and V by 5 bases; bases with no gene match: 8. This CDR3 region has 15 residues. The germline gives CDR1 SNHLY, CDR2 FYNNEI. The CDR3 loop reads CASSPGQGRVNEQFF. The CDR3 DNA is TGTGCCAGCAGTCCCGGACAGGGGCGAGTCAATGAGCAGTTCTTC.

This clonotype showed up many times. V gene TRBV10-3 combines with J gene TRBJ2-5; D unresolved. Deletions cut 3 bases from V and 6 bases from J, with 14 bases between. The CDR3 covers 14 residues. CDR1 ENHRY and CDR2 SYGVKD come from the germline V gene. Here the CDR3 reads CAISDERRPQTQYF. CDR3 coding DNA: TGTGCCATCAGTGATGAGAGACGCCCGCAGACCCAGTACTTC.

Concerning this clonotype itself: A junction boundary mismatches the germline segment, possibly from a read error. The chain couples TRBV6-5 to TRBJ2-1; 8 nucleotides match TRBD2. This CDR3 is 14 amino acids long. Germline V gene lookup returns CDR1 MNHEY and CDR2 SVGAGI. The CDR3 is CVSTAGTRVNEQFF. DNA for the CDR3: TGTGTCAGCACCGCCGGGACTAGGGTGAATGAGCAGTTCTTC.

The gene calls are TRBV6-1 and TRBJ2-7; the D is unclear. This CDR3 has 15 residues. The germline gives CDR1 MNHNS, CDR2 SASEGT. The V gene lost 1 base and the J gene lost 3 bases, with 13 bases spanning the gap. The CDR3 DNA reads TGTGCCAGCAGTGAAGTTCATGGTTACAACTACGAGCAGTACTTC. Translating it yields CASSEVHGYNYEQYF.

With regard to this clonotype: This sequence may be a read error, since a much larger clone differs from it by one base. V gene TRBV4-2 combines with J gene TRBJ1-4; 7 bases line up with TRBD1. This CDR3 region has 17 residues. With 4 bases clipped from V and 7 bases from J, the junction kept 15 bases outside the gene matches. The germline V gene has CDR1 LGHNA and CDR2 YNFKEQ. In nucleotides, the CDR3 is TGTGCCAGCAGCCTACGAGGCCAGGGACAGAACAGTGAAAAACTGTTTTTT. This codes for CASSLRGQGQNSEKLFF.

This clonotype was counted only a few times. The V gene is TRBV7-9, the J gene TRBJ2-7; the D gene is possibly TRBD1 (6 bases). CDR1 is SEHNR, CDR2 FQNEAQ, per germline (reference sequence). V was pared by 6 bases and J by 5 bases, with 14 bases between. The CDR3 runs to 13 residues. The CDR3 region has the DNA TGTGCCAGCAGGCCTACAGGGCCCCACGAGCAGTACTTC. It encodes CASRPTGPHEQYF.

The J gene is TRBJ2-5, the V gene TRBV7-2, with TRBD2 matching over 8 bases. This CDR3 spans 15 amino acids. After removal of 3 bases from V and 2 bases from J, the junction contained 5 bases not matched to a gene. The germline CDR1 and CDR2 sequences are SGHTA and FQGNSA. CDR3 bases: TGTGCCAGCAGCTTTCAGCGGGGGAAGCAAGAGACCCAGTACTTC. Its translation is CASSFQRGKQETQYF.

The chain joins TRBV29-1 to TRBJ1-6; 11 bases are shared with TRBD1. Looked up from germline, CDR1 is SQVTM and CDR2 is ANQGSEA. V lost 6 bases, J lost 8 bases, and 6 bases stayed unmatched. The CDR3 totals 14 residues. This chain's CDR3 is CSVSGQGVDSPLHF. In nucleotides, the CDR3 is TGCAGCGTGTCGGGACAGGGGGTTGATTCACCCCTCCACTTT.

In the case of this clonotype: A junction boundary mismatches the germline segment, possibly from a read error. This chain links TRBV28 with TRBJ2-6; maybe TRBD1 (5 bases). The CDR3 extends over 15 amino acids. In germline, CDR1 is MDHEN, CDR2 SYDVKM. This chain's CDR3 is CASSSQGTGANVPTF. CDR3 nucleotide sequence: TGTGCCAGCAGTTCGCAGGGAACTGGGGCCAACGTCCCGACTTTC. Full variable domain (rest looked up from reference TRBV28 and TRBJ2-6): DVKVTQSSRYLVKRTGEKVFLECVQDMDHENMFWYRQDPGLGLRLIYFSYDVKMKEKGDIPEGYSVSREKKERFSLILESASTNQTSMYLCASSSQGTGANVPTFGAGSRLTVL.

This clonotype was seen only a few times. The chain employs TRBV5-1 and TRBJ2-5, with 9 positions matching TRBD2. Germline V gene lookup returns CDR1 SGHRS and CDR2 YFSETQ. Losses at the gene ends were 4 bases for V and 4 bases for J; bases not matched to a gene: 8. This CDR3 has 15 amino acids. The CDR3 here is CASSTTLLAGETQYF. The CDR3 nucleotides read TGCGCCAGCAGCACCACCCTACTAGCGGGAGAGACCCAGTACTTC.

The chain carries TRBV11-2 and TRBJ2-7; D is possibly TRBD1 or TRBD2 (5 bases each). There are 17 residues in the CDR3. V was shortened by 0 bases and J by 2 bases, with 17 bases between the two germline ends. Germline V gives CDR1 SGHAT, CDR2 FQNNGV. The CDR3 bases are TGTGCCAGCAGCTTAGAAATTTCCGGGGCCTATCCCTACGAGCAGTACTTC. This translates into CASSLEISGAYPYEQYF. Complete variable domain (other parts from reference TRBV11-2 and TRBJ2-7): EAGVAQSPRYKIIEKRQSVAFWCNPISGHATLYWYQQILGQGPKLLIQFQNNGVVDDSQLPKDRFSAERLKGVDSTLKIQPAKLEDSAVYLCASSLEISGAYPYEQYFGPGTRLTVT.

CDR3: CASSPPSRPQETQYF. The CDR3 nucleotides are TGTGCCAGCTCACCACCGTCACGGCCACAAGAGACCCAGTACTTC. J is TRBJ2-7 and V is TRBV18; no clear D gene. The better agreement between TRBJ2-5 and the DNA end casts doubt on the J call. CDR3 length equals 15 residues. CDR1 is KGHSH, CDR2 LQKENI, per germline.

The rearrangement joins TRBV7-2 to TRBJ2-7, with 7 bases aligning to TRBD1. Germline V CDR1 and CDR2: SGHTA, FQGNSA. V was clipped by 5 bases and J by 3 bases; unmatched bases: 10. The CDR3 is 15 amino acids. CDR3 protein: CASSPGQARFYEQYF. In DNA form, the CDR3 reads TGTGCCAGCAGCCCTGGACAGGCCCGCTTCTACGAGCAGTACTTC.

V gene TRBV9 combines with J gene TRBJ2-7; D possibly matches TRBD1 or TRBD2 (5 bases each). CDR1 and CDR2 (germline): SGDLS, YYNGEE. The CDR3 length is 15 residues. V lost 0 bases and J lost 1, with 11 bases in between. The CDR3 spells CASSVEGSSSYEQYF. CDR3 in DNA: TGTGCCAGCAGCGTAGAGGGGAGCAGTTCCTACGAGCAGTACTTC.

This clonotype was seen more than once but under ten times. The chain recombines TRBV21-1 with TRBJ1-6; the D call of TRBD1 is as the table states it, not checked on the DNA. TRBV21-1 is an annotated pseudogene. The CDR3 contains 16 residues. In DNA form, the CDR3 reads TGTGCCAGCAGCAAAGTATGGAAGGGGCGTAATTCACCCCTCCACTTT. This sequence encodes CASSKVWKGRNSPLHF.

This clonotype was seen only a few times. This sequence joins TRBV5-1 and TRBJ2-7, with TRBD2 matching over 10 bases. The germline V gene has CDR1 SGHRS and CDR2 YFSETQ. The CDR3 is made up of 15 amino acids. V dropped 0 bases and J dropped 3; count of bases not matched to a gene: 3. DNA of the CDR3: TGCGCCAGCAGCTTGGTGGTAGCGGGAGGCTACGAGCAGTACTTC. Its protein product is CASSLVVAGGYEQYF.

V and J are TRBV30 and TRBJ2-3; D possibly corresponds to TRBD2 (5 bases). Deletions cut 3 bases from V and 0 bases from J, with 10 bases between. CDR1 and CDR2 (germline): GTSNPN, SVGIG (reference sequence). This CDR3 comprises 14 residues. The CDR3 is CAWSTGISTDTQYF. CDR3 nucleotide sequence: TGTGCCTGGAGCACGGGGATTAGCACAGATACGCAGTATTTT.